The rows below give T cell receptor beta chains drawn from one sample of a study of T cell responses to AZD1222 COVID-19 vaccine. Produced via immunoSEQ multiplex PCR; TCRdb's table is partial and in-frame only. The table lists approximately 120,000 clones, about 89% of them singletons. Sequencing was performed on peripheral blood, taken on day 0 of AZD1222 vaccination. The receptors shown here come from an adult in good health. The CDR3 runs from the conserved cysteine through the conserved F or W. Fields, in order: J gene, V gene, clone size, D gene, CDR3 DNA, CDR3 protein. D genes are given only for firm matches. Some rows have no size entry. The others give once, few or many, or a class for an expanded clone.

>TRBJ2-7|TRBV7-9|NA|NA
TGTGCCAGCAGCTTGACGGGACTTTCCTACGAGCAGTACTTC
CASSLTGLSYEQYF
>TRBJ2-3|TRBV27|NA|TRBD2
TGTGCCAGCAGTACCCGCCAGGTCACTAGCGGATACACAGATACGCAGTATTTT
CASSTRQVTSGYTDTQYF
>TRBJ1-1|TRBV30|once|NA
TGTGCCTGGAGTGTAGGGTCGGAAGCTTTCTTT
CAWSVGSEAFF
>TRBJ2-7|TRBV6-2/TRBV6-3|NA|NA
TGTGCCAGCAGCGAGGTCACCTACGAGCAGTACTTC
CASSEVTYEQYF
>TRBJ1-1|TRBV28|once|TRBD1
TGTGCCAGCAGTCTGACAGGGAAAGCTTTCTTT
CASSLTGKAFF
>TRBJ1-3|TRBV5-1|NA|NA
TGCGCCAGCAGCTTGGAGCAGGGTGCGCGGAACACCATATATTTT
CASSLEQGARNTIYF
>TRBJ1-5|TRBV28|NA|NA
TGTGCCAGCAGTAAATCACGGGGCAATATTCAGCCCCAGCATTTT
CASSKSRGNIQPQHF
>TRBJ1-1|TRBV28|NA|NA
TGTGCCAGCAGTTTCCCTACAGCGAGTGAAGCTTTCTTT
CASSFPTASEAFF
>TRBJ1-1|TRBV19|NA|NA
TGTGCCAGTAGTATCAAGGGCTCAATGAACACTGAAGCTTTCTTT
CASSIKGSMNTEAFF
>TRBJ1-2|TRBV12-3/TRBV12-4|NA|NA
TGTGCCAGCAGTTTGGGGACCTACGGCTACACCTTC
CASSLGTYGYTF